This section outlines one T cell receptor beta chain sequence together with its context. Using immunoSEQ multiplex PCR, the repertoire was profiled, and TCRdb retains in-frame clones only, with some absent. The data show 60,000 to 80,000 clones, around 83% seen once. The source of the sample is a study of OX40 agonist ivuxolimab in advanced cancers. Germline CDR1 and CDR2: SGHAT and FQNNGV. V was trimmed by 5 bases and J by 7 bases, leaving 12 bases between them. The CDR3 length is 13 residues. Sequences were derived from CD4+ or CD8+ T cells sorted from blood, sampled in a trial of the OX40 agonist ivuxolimab. This chain uses TRBV11-2 with TRBJ1-5; the D is unclear. The receptor comes from an adult with an advanced solid tumor such as melanoma, head and neck, liver or kidney cancer. CDR3 sequence reads: CASSIQERQPQHF. The CDR3 nucleotides are TGTGCCAGCAGCATTCAGGAGCGGCAGCCCCAGCATTTT.